This TCR beta chain was retrieved from a study of technical replicates of blood from several donors. CDR3 length equals 16 residues. Trimming stripped 0 bases from V and 4 bases from J, with 10 bases between. Germline V CDR1 and CDR2: LGHNA, YSLEER. TCRdb keeps only in-frame clones here, not all; method: immunoSEQ multiplex PCR. Among around 64,000 clones listed, about 94% were seen once. The receptor was isolated from a human donor in good health. Some clones in this sample may be carry-over from other donors' samples. Sequencing input: PBMCs. This chain links TRBV4-3 with TRBJ2-6; no clear D. The CDR3 region is CASSQDLATGANVLTF. DNA for the CDR3: TGCGCCAGCAGCCAAGATTTGGCAACCGGGGCCAACGTCCTGACTTTC.